The 23 T cell receptor beta chains presented below share a single source sample, sequenced in a study of T-cell memory formation after mild COVID-19. TCRdb passed the 5' RACE reads through MiXCR, listing each CDR3 protein once. Here the sample spans roughly 40,000 distinct CDR3 sequences, over 6.5% being singletons. Sequencing was done on a sample of PBMCs or a T cell subset sorted from them (not recorded which). The receptors come from an adult who had mild COVID-19 (a few samples of this study predate the infection). Cell type and time point are not known.

The chain is built from TRBV2 and TRBJ2-5; 14 nucleotides agree with TRBD2. After removal of 3 bases from V and 7 bases from J, the junction contained 7 bases not matched to a gene. Germline V gene sequence: CDR1 SNHLY, CDR2 FYNNEI. The CDR3 has 16 residues. DNA for the CDR3: TGTGCCAGCAGTGAGGGACTAGCGGGGGTTGATGGGACCCAGTACTTC. This encodes CASSEGLAGVDGTQYF.

This clonotype has a count of ten or more. This rearrangement joins TRBV5-1 to TRBJ2-3; D gene ambiguous. From germline, CDR1 is SGHRS and CDR2 YFSETQ. The CDR3 spans 12 residues. The V end was cut by 3 bases, the J end by 2 bases, with 4 bases between. This chain's CDR3 is CASSSNTDTQYF. The DNA for the CDR3 is TGCGCCAGCAGCTCCAACACAGATACGCAGTATTTT.

This clonotype was picked up many times. This CDR3 reads CASSSEVVDTQYF. CDR3 in DNA: TGTGCCAGCAGCTCGGAGGTGGTAGATACGCAGTATTTT. The V call is TRBV7-9, the J call TRBJ2-3; weak D call: TRBD2 (5 bases). CDR3 length: 13 amino acids. V lost 4 bases and J 5 bases, leaving 10 bases between the germline ends. Germline V lookup: CDR1 SEHNR, CDR2 FQNEAQ (reference sequence).

This clonotype has a handful of counts. This chain uses TRBV5-6 with TRBJ2-6, with 7 bases identical to TRBD1. Germline trimming cut 2 bases from V and 0 bases from J; bases unmatched to any gene: 5. Germline V gene sequence: CDR1 SGHDT, CDR2 YYEEEE. This CDR3 is built from 17 residues. DNA of the CDR3: TGTGCCAGCAGCTTACTTAGACAGGGCTCTGGGGCCAACGTCCTGACTTTC. Protein sequence: CASSLLRQGSGANVLTF.

Only a few counts were recorded for this clonotype. The chain uses TRBV27 and TRBJ1-2, with 7 bases matching TRBD1. With V trimmed by 2 bases and J by 4 bases, 4 bases remained unmatched. This CDR3 contains 14 residues. CDR1 is MNHEY, CDR2 SMNVEV, per germline (reference sequence). The CDR3 sequence is CASSLKGGSYGYTF. CDR3 in DNA: TGTGCCAGCAGTTTAAAAGGGGGCAGCTATGGCTACACCTTC.

This chain joins TRBV30 and TRBJ2-7; a possible D gene is TRBD2 (5 bases). Looked up from germline, CDR1 is GTSNPN and CDR2 is SVGIG (reference sequence). The CDR3 is 15 residues long. V lost 5 bases and J lost 3, with 20 bases in between. CDR3 sequence reads: CAWGYVGRGLYEQYF. The DNA for the CDR3 is TGTGCCTGGGGATATGTCGGACGCGGGCTCTACGAGCAGTACTTC.

This clonotype has a count of ten or more. The chain links TRBV7-8 to TRBJ1-5; no definite D call. The germline V and J ends were trimmed by 4 bases and 6 bases, with 16 bases remaining between them. The CDR3 is made up of 15 amino acids. The germline V gene has CDR1 SGHVS and CDR2 FQNEAQ. The CDR3 protein is CASSSRQAPGQPQHF. In nucleotides, the CDR3 is TGTGCCAGCAGCTCCCGACAAGCCCCCGGTCAGCCCCAGCATTTT.

The chain carries TRBV7-8 and TRBJ2-7; weak D call: TRBD1 (6 bases). From germline, CDR1 is SGHVS and CDR2 FQNEAQ. Trimming removed 5 bases at V and 5 bases at J, with 16 bases between. This CDR3 comprises 14 residues. CDR3 DNA sequence: TGTGCCAGCAGCCCCTCGACAGGAGCAGACGAGCAGTACTTC. This gives the protein CASSPSTGADEQYF. The full variable domain, completed using reference TRBV7-8 and TRBJ2-7, is GAGVSQSPRYKVAKRGQDVALRCDPISGHVSLFWYQQALGQGPEFLTYFQNEAQLDKSGLPSDRFFAERPEGSVSTLKIQRTQQEDSAVYLCASSPSTGADEQYFGPGTRLTVT.

This clonotype was detected a few times. The V gene is TRBV6-5, the J gene TRBJ2-7; 10 bases map to TRBD1. The V gene end was trimmed by 0 bases and the J gene end by 6 bases; junction bases not matched to a gene: 2. Germline V lookup: CDR1 MNHEY, CDR2 SVGAGI. The CDR3 is 14 amino acids. DNA for the CDR3: TGTGCCAGCAGTTACTCGGGACAGGGGACCGAGCAGTACTTC. Translating it yields CASSYSGQGTEQYF.

V and J are TRBV5-1 and TRBJ1-1; TRBD1 agrees at 7 bases. This CDR3 has 13 amino acids. CDR1 is SGHRS, CDR2 YFSETQ, per germline. After removal of 7 bases from V and 1 base from J, the junction contained 4 bases not matched to a gene. This CDR3 is CASFRDRNTEAFF. The CDR3 DNA is TGCGCCAGCTTCCGGGACAGGAACACTGAAGCTTTCTTT. Looking up the rest from reference TRBV5-1 and TRBJ1-1 gives the full variable domain: KAGVTQTPRYLIKTRGQQVTLSCSPISGHRSVSWYQQTPGQGLQFLFEYFSETQRNKGNFPGRFSGRQFSNSRSEMNVSTLELGDSALYLCASFRDRNTEAFFGQGTRLTVV.

At least ten counts were recorded for this clonotype. The genes are TRBV7-2 and TRBJ1-1; D gene unclear. Germline assignment: CDR1 SGHTA and CDR2 FQGNSA. With 6 bases removed from V and 1 base from J, the gap between germline ends came to 12 bases. The CDR3 sequence is 14 residues long. The DNA for the CDR3 is TGTGCCAGCAGACTAGGACGGAAGAACACTGAAGCTTTCTTT. This codes for CASRLGRKNTEAFF.

This clonotype was detected many times. This chain connects TRBV5-4 to TRBJ2-5; 8 bases agree with TRBD2. The trim removed 1 base at V and 0 bases at J, leaving 2 bases unmatched. This CDR3 is 15 amino acids long. The germline gives CDR1 SGHNT, CDR2 YYREEE (reference sequence). This CDR3 reads CASSLTSGNQETQYF. In DNA form, the CDR3 reads TGTGCCAGCAGCTTGACTAGCGGAAACCAAGAGACCCAGTACTTC.

This clonotype was seen at least ten times. The chain employs TRBV4-2 and TRBJ1-2; the D is unclear. The CDR3 is 13 amino acids. Deletions cut 7 bases from V and 6 bases from J, with 15 bases between. Germline assignment: CDR1 LGHNA and CDR2 YNFKEQ. CDR3 region: CASTSGVVDGYTF. CDR3 DNA sequence: TGTGCCAGCACCAGTGGGGTTGTTGATGGCTACACCTTC.

This clonotype has a handful of counts. This rearrangement joins TRBV6-2 or TRBV6-3 to TRBJ2-7; 8 positions agree with TRBD2. There are 18 residues in the CDR3. The V gene end was trimmed by 2 bases and the J gene end by 0 bases; junction bases not matched to a gene: 12. Germline assignment: CDR1 MNHEY and CDR2 SVGEGT. The CDR3 sequence: CASSYPGLAGSRSYEQYF. The CDR3 DNA follows: TGTGCCAGCAGTTACCCGGGGCTAGCGGGCTCTCGCTCCTACGAGCAGTACTTC.

In its sample, this clonotype was seen a few times. The chain combines TRBV21-1 with TRBJ2-7; TRBD1, the table's D call, was not compared with the DNA. TRBV21-1 is an annotated pseudogene. This CDR3 comprises 12 residues. CDR3 sequence (DNA): TGTGCCAGCAGCAGAGGGGGGGACGAGCAGTACTTC. As protein: CASSRGGDEQYF.

This chain links TRBV24-1 with TRBJ1-1; D is unclear. CDR3 size: 13 residues. Trimming stripped 5 bases from V and 8 bases from J, with 14 bases between. The germline gives CDR1 KGHDR, CDR2 SFDVKD. CDR3 nucleotide sequence: TGTGCCACCAGTGGGAAACAGAACCGCGAAGCTTTCTTT. Its protein product is CATSGKQNREAFF.

This clonotype was seen a few times. The chain couples TRBV7-8 to TRBJ1-2; D not certain. CDR3 length: 13 residues. V gave up 5 bases and J gave up 6 bases, with 13 bases separating them. Germline CDR1 and CDR2: SGHVS and FQNEAQ. In DNA form, the CDR3 reads TGTGCCAGCAGCCAAGGAGGGTCCCATGGCTACACCTTC. It yields the protein CASSQGGSHGYTF. Full variable domain (missing parts from reference TRBV7-8 and TRBJ1-2): GAGVSQSPRYKVAKRGQDVALRCDPISGHVSLFWYQQALGQGPEFLTYFQNEAQLDKSGLPSDRFFAERPEGSVSTLKIQRTQQEDSAVYLCASSQGGSHGYTFGSGTRLTVV.

V and J are TRBV3-1 and TRBJ2-7, with no clear D. The CDR3 sequence is 11 residues long. V shed 3 bases and J shed 0 bases, with 0 bases lying between them. Germline V CDR1 and CDR2: LGHDT, YNNKEL (reference sequence). CDR3 residues: CASSHSYEQYF. DNA for the CDR3: TGTGCCAGCAGCCACTCCTACGAGCAGTACTTC.

This clonotype has a count of ten or more. The J gene is TRBJ2-6, the V gene TRBV24-1; the D gene could be TRBD1 or TRBD2 (5 bases each). V lost 4 bases and J 0 bases, leaving 9 bases between the germline ends. Germline assignment: CDR1 KGHDR and CDR2 SFDVKD. CDR3 length: 16 amino acids. The DNA for the CDR3 is TGTGCCACCAGTGACTCAGGGAGCTCTGGGGCCAACGTCCTGACTTTC. Protein sequence: CATSDSGSSGANVLTF.

The chain carries TRBV5-4 and TRBJ1-6; D is undetermined. The CDR3 is 14 amino acids. Trimming stripped 0 bases from V and 3 bases from J, with 4 bases between. Germline V gene lookup returns CDR1 SGHNT and CDR2 YYREEE (reference sequence). CDR3 bases: TGTGCCAGCAGCTTGGACAACTATAATTCACCCCTCCACTTT. Translating it yields CASSLDNYNSPLHF.

This clonotype has at least ten counts. The chain employs TRBV5-5 and TRBJ2-2, with no clear D. There are 12 residues in the CDR3. Trimming shortened V by 8 bases and J by 4 bases, and 9 bases separated the two germline ends. Germline lookup yields CDR1 SGHKS and CDR2 YYEKEE (reference sequence). The CDR3 DNA sequence: TGTGCCAGTCGGGTGGCCACCGGGGAGCTGTTTTTT. Translating gives CASRVATGELFF.

This clonotype was detected many times. The genes are TRBV7-3 and TRBJ2-5, with D possibly being TRBD2 (5 bases). Germline CDR1 is SGHTA and CDR2 is FQGTGA. CDR3 length equals 11 residues. Trimming removed 4 bases at V and 14 bases at J, with 14 bases between. Here the CDR3 reads CASSSSGMLYF. CDR3 nucleotide sequence: TGTGCCAGCAGCTCGTCCGGGATGTTATACTTC.

The chain uses TRBV6-5 and TRBJ2-7; 7 bases line up with TRBD1. Losses at the gene ends were 6 bases for V and 2 bases for J; bases not matched to a gene: 4. This CDR3 has 13 amino acids. Germline lookup yields CDR1 MNHEY and CDR2 SVGAGI. CDR3 DNA sequence: TGTGCCAGCAGGGAAGGGACAGCCTACGAGCAGTACTTC. Protein product: CASREGTAYEQYF.